This entry features one T cell receptor beta chain sequence. This record comes from a study of shared clonotypes between healthy human individuals. Assay used: immunoSEQ multiplex PCR; TCRdb lists only in-frame clones, some missing. The sample has about 820,000 clones, approximately 92% seen once. CD45RO-negative, CCR7-selected cells formed the naive CD8 fraction, which excluded terminally differentiated effector memory CD45RA+ cells. Germline V lookup: CDR1 SEHNR, CDR2 FQNEAQ (reference sequence). CDR3 length: 15 residues. V shed 5 bases and J 4 bases; nucleotides not matched to a gene: 7. The sample consisted of naive CD8+ T cells sorted from blood. This sequence was found in a man aged 25 to 45 in good health. The V gene is TRBV7-9, the J gene TRBJ2-7; TRBD2 agrees at 11 bases. The CDR3 region has the DNA TGTGCCAGCAGCGGTAGACTAGCGGGACTTTACGAGCAGTACTTC. Residues: CASSGRLAGLYEQYF.